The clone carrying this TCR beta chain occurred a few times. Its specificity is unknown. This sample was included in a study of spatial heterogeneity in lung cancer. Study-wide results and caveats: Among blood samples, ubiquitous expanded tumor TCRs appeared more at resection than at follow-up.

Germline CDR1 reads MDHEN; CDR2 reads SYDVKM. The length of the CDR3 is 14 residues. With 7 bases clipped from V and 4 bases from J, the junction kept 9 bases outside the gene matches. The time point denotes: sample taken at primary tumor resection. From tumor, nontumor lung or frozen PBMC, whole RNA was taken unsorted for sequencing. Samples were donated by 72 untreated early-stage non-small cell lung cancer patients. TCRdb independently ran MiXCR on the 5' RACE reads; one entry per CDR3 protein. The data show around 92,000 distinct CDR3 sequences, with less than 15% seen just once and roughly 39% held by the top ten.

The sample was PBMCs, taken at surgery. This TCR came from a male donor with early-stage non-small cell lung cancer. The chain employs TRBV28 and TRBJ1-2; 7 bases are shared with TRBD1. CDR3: CASTPTGVAYGYTF. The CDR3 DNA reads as TGTGCCAGCACCCCAACAGGGGTGGCCTATGGCTACACCTTC.